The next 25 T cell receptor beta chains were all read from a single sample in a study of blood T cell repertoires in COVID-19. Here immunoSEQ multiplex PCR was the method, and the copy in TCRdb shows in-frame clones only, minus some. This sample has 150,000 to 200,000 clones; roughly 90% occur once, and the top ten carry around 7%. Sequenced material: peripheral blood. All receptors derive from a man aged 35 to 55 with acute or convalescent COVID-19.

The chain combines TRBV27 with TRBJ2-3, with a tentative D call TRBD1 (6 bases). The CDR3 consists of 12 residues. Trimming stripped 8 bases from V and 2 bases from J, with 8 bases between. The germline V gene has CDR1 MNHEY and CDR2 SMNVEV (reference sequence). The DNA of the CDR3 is TGTGCCAGCGGGGGCTACACAGATACGCAGTATTTT. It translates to CASGGYTDTQYF.

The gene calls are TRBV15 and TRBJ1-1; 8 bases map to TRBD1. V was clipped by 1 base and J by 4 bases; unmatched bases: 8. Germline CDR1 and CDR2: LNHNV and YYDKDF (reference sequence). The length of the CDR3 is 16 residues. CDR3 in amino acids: CATSRVTGVGGTEAFF. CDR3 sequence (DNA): TGTGCCACCAGCAGAGTGACAGGGGTAGGCGGCACTGAAGCTTTCTTT.

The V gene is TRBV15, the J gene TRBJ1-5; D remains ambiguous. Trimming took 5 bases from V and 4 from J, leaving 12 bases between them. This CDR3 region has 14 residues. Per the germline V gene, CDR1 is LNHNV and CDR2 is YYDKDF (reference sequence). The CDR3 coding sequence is TGTGCCACCAGCTTTATGGGCACAAATCAGCCCCAGCATTTT. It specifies CATSFMGTNQPQHF.

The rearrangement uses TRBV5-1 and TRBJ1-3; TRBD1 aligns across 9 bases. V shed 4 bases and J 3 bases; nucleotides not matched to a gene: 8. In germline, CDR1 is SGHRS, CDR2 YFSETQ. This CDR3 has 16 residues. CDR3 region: CASSLVTGGDGNTIYF. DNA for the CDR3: TGCGCCAGCAGCCTAGTAACAGGGGGCGATGGAAACACCATATATTTT.

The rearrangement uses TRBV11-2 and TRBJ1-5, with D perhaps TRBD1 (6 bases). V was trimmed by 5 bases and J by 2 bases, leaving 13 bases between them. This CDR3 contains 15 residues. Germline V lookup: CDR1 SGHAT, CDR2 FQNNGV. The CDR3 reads CASSLLRGGNQPQHF. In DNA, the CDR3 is TGTGCCAGCAGCCTTCTCAGGGGCGGCAATCAGCCCCAGCATTTT.

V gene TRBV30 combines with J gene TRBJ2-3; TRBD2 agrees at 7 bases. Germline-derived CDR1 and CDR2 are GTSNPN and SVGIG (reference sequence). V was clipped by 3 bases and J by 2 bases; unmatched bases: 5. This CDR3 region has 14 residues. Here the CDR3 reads CAWRSSGATDTQYF. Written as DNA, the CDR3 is TGTGCCTGGAGATCGAGCGGGGCCACAGATACGCAGTATTTT.

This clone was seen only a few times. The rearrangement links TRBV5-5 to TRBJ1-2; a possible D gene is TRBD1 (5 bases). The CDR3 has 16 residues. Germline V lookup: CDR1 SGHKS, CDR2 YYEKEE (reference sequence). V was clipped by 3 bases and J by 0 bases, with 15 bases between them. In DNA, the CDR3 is TGTGCCAGCAGCTACCAGTCCGGGGGGACTAACTATGGCTACACCTTC. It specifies CASSYQSGGTNYGYTF. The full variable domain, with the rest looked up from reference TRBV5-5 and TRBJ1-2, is DAGVTQSPTHLIKTRGQQVTLRCSPISGHKSVSWYQQVLGQGPQFIFQYYEKEERGRGNFPDRFSARQFPNYSSELNVNALLLGDSALYLCASSYQSGGTNYGYTFGSGTRLTVV.

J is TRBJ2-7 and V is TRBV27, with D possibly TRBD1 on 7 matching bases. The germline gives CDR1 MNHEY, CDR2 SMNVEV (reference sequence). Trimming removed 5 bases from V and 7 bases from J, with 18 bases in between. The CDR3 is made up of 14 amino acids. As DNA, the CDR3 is TGTGCCAGCAGTCCGGGGGCAGGGGGATATGAGCAGTACTTC. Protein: CASSPGAGGYEQYF.

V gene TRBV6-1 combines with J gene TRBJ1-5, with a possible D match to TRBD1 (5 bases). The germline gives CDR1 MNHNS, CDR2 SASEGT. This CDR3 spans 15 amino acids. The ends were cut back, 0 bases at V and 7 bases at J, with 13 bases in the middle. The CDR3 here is CASSEALRVEQPQHF. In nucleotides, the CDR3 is TGTGCCAGCAGTGAAGCGCTCAGGGTTGAGCAGCCCCAGCATTTT.

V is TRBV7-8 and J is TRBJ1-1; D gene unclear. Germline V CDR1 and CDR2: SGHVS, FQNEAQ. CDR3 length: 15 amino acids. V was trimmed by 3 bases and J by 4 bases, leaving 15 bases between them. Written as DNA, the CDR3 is TGTGCCAGCAGCTTTTCGGTACTTTCAGGCACTGAAGCTTTCTTT. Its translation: CASSFSVLSGTEAFF.

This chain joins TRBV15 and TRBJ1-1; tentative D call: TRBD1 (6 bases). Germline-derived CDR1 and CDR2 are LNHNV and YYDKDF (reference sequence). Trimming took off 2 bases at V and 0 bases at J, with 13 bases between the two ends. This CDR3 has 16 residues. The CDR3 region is CATSRPRGRMNTEAFF. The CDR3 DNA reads TGTGCCACCAGCAGACCCAGGGGACGGATGAACACTGAAGCTTTCTTT.

The CDR3 DNA follows: TGTGCCAGCAGCCTATTGGGACAGGGCGCCTATGGCTACACCTTC. As protein: CASSLLGQGAYGYTF. The chain has TRBV11-2 and TRBJ1-2, with TRBD1 matching 9 bases. Looked up from germline, CDR1 is SGHAT and CDR2 is FQNNGV. This CDR3 has 15 amino acids. The ends lost 5 bases at V and 4 bases at J; junction bases unmatched: 8.

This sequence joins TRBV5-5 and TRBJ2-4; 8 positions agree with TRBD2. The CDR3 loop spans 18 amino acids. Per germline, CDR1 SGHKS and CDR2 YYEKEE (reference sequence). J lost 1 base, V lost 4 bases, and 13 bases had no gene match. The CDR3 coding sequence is TGTGCCAGCAGCCCCCTAGGGGCGGGGGGTCGGGCCAAAAACATTCAGTACTTC. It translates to CASSPLGAGGRAKNIQYF.

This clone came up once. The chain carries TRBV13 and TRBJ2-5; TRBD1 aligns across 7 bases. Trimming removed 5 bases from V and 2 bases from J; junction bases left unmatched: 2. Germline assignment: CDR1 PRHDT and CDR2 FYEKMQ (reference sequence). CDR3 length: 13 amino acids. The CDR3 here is CASSHRGQETQYF. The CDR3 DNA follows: TGTGCCAGCAGCCACAGGGGACAAGAGACCCAGTACTTC.

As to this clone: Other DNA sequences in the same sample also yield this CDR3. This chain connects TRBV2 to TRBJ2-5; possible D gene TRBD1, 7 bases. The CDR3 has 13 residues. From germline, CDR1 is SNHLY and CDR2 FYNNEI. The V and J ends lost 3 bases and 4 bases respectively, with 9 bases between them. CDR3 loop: CASSEQGGETQYF. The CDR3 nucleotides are TGTGCCAGCAGTGAGCAGGGGGGAGAGACCCAGTACTTC.

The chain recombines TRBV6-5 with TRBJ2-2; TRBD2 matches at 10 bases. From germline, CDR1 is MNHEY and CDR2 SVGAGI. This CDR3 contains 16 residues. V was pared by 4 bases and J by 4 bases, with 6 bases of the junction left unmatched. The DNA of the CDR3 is TGTGCCAGCAGTTTGCTAGCGGGGGCCGTCACCGGGGAGCTGTTTTTT. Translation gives CASSLLAGAVTGELFF.

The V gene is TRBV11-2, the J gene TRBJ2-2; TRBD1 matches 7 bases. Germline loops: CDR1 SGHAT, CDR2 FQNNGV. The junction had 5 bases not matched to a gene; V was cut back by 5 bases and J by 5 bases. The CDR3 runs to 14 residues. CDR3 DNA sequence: TGTGCCAGCAGCCCCGACAGGGTGACCGGGGAGCTGTTTTTT. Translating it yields CASSPDRVTGELFF. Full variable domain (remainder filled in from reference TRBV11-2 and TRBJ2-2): EAGVAQSPRYKIIEKRQSVAFWCNPISGHATLYWYQQILGQGPKLLIQFQNNGVVDDSQLPKDRFSAERLKGVDSTLKIQPAKLEDSAVYLCASSPDRVTGELFFGEGSRLTVL.

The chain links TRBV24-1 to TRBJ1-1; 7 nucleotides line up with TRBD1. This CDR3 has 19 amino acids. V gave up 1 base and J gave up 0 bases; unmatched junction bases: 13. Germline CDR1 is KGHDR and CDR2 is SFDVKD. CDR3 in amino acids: CATSDLGSTGKDMNTEAFF. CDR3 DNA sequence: TGTGCCACCAGTGATTTAGGGTCGACAGGGAAAGACATGAACACTGAAGCTTTCTTT.

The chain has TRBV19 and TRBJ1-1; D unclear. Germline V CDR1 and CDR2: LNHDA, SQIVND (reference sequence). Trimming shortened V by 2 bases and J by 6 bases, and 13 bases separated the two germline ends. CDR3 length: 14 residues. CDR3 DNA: TGTGCCAGTAGTATATCTACGGGTAGGTCTGAAGCTTTCTTT. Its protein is CASSISTGRSEAFF.

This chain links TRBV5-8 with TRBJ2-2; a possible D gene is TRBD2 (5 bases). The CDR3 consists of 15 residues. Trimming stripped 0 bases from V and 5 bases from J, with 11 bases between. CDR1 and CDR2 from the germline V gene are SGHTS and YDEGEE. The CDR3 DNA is TGTGCCAGCAGCTTGGAAGGGTGGAGGACCGGGGAGCTGTTTTTT. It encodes CASSLEGWRTGELFF. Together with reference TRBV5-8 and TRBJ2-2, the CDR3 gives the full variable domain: EAGVTQSPTHLIKTRGQQATLRCSPISGHTSVYWYQQALGLGLQFLLWYDEGEERNRGNFPPRFSGRQFPNYSSELNVNALELEDSALYLCASSLEGWRTGELFFGEGSRLTVL.

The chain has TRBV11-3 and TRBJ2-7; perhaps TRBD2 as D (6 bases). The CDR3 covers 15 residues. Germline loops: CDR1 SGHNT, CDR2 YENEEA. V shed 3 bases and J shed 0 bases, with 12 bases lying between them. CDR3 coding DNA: TGTGCCAGCAGCTTCCGGGGGACGGTCTCCTACGAGCAGTACTTC. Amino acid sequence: CASSFRGTVSYEQYF.

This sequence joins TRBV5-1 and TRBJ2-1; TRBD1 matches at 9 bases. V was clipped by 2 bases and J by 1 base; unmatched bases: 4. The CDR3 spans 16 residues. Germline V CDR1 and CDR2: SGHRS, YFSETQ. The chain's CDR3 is CASSFGGTGSYNEQFF. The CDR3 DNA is TGCGCCAGCAGCTTTGGGGGGACAGGGTCCTACAATGAGCAGTTCTTC.

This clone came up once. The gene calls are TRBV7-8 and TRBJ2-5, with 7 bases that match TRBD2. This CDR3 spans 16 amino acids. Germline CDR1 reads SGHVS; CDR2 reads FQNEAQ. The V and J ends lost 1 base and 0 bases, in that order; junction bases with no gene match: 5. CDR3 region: CASSLEGSGYQETQYF. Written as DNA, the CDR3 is TGTGCCAGCAGCTTAGAGGGTAGCGGGTACCAAGAGACCCAGTACTTC.

CDR3 coding DNA: TGTGCCAGCAGCTTAGGGCGGGGGGGCCGGAATGAGCAGTTCTTC. Its protein product is CASSLGRGGRNEQFF. The rearrangement joins TRBV13 to TRBJ2-1; 9 nucleotides line up with TRBD2. The CDR3 is made up of 15 amino acids. The trim removed 0 bases at V and 7 bases at J, leaving 4 bases unmatched. Germline V CDR1 and CDR2: PRHDT, FYEKMQ (reference sequence).

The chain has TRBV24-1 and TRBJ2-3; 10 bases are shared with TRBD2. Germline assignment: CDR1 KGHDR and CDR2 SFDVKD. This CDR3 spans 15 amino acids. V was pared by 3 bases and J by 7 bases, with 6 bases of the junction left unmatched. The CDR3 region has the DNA TGTGCCACCAGTGATCGGTCAGCGGGGGGGAATACGCAGTATTTT. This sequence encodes CATSDRSAGGNTQYF.